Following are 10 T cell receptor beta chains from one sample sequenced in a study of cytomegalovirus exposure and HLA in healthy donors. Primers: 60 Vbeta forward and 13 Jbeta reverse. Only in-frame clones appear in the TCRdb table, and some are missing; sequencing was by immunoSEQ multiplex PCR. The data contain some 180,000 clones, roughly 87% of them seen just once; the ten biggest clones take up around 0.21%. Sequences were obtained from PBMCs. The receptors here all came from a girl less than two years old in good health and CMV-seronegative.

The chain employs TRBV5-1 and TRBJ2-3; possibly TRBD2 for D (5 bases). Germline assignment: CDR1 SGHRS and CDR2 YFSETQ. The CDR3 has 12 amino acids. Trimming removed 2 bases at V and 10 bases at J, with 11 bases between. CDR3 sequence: CASSLPPEAQYF. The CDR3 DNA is TGCGCCAGCAGCTTACCTCCGGAGGCGCAGTATTTT. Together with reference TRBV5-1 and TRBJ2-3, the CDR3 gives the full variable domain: KAGVTQTPRYLIKTRGQQVTLSCSPISGHRSVSWYQQTPGQGLQFLFEYFSETQRNKGNFPGRFSGRQFSNSRSEMNVSTLELGDSALYLCASSLPPEAQYFGPGTRLTVL.

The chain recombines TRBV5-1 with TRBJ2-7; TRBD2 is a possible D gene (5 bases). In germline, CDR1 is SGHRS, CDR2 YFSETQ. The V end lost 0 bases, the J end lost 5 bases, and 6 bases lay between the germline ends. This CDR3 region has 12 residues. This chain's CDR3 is CASSLELDEQYF. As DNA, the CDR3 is TGCGCCAGCAGCTTGGAACTAGACGAGCAGTACTTC.

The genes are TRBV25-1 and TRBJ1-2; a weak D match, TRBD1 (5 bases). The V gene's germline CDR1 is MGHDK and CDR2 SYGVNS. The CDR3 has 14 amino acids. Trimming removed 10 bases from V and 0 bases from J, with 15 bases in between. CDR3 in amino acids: CATKPGGANYGYTF. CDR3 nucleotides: TGTGCCACCAAACCTGGGGGGGCTAACTATGGCTACACCTTC.

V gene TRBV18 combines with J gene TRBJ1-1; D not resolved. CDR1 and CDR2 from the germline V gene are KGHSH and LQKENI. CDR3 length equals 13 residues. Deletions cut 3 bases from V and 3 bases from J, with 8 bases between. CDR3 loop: CASSPSGDTEAFF. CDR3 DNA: TGTGCCAGCTCACCTTCCGGGGACACTGAAGCTTTCTTT.

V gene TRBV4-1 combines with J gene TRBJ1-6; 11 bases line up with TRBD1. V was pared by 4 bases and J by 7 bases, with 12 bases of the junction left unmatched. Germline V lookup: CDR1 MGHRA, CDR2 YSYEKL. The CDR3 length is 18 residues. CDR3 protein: CASSPMGRDRGLNSPLHF. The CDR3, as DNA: TGCGCCAGCAGCCCGATGGGCCGGGACAGGGGGTTGAATTCACCCCTCCACTTT.

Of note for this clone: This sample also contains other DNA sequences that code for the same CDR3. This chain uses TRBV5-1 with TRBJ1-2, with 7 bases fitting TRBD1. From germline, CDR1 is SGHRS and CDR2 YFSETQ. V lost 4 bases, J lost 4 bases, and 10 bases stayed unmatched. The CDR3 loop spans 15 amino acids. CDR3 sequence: CASSLGHRGAYGYTF. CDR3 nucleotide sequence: TGCGCCAGCAGCCTGGGCCACAGGGGAGCCTATGGCTACACCTTC.

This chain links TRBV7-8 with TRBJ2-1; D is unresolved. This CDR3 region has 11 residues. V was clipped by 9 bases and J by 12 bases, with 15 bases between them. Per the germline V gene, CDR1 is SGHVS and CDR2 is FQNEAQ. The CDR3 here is CASTTRGLQFF. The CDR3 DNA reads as TGTGCCAGTACAACACGCGGATTGCAGTTCTTC.

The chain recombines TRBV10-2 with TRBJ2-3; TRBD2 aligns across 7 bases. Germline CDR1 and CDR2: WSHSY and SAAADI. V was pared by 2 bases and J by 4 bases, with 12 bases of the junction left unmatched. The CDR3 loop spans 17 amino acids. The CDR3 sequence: CASSEMSFGLGADTQYF. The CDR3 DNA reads TGCGCCAGCAGTGAGATGTCGTTTGGACTAGGAGCAGATACGCAGTATTTT.

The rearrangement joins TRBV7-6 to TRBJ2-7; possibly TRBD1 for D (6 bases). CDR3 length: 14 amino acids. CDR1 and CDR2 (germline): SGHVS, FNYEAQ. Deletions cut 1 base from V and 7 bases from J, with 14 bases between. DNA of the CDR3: TGTGCCAGCAGCTTAGGGCAGGGGCGGTGGGAGCAGTACTTC. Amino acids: CASSLGQGRWEQYF.

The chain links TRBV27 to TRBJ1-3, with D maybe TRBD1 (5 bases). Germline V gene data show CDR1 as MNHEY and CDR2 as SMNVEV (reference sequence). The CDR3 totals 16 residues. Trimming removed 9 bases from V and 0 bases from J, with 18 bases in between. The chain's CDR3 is CASMYLGGFSGNTIYF. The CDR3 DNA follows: TGTGCCAGTATGTACCTCGGGGGTTTCTCTGGAAACACCATATATTTT.